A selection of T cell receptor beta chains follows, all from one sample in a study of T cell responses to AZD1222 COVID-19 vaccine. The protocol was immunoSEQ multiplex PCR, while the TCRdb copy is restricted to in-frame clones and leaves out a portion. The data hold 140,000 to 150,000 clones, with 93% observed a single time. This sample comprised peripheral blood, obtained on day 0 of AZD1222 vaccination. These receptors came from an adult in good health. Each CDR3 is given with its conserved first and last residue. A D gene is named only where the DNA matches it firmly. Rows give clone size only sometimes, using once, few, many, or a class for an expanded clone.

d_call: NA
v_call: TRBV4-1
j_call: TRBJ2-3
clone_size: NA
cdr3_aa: CASSQEGPATFTDTQYF
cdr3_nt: TGCGCCAGCAGCCAAGAAGGCCCAGCGACCTTCACAGATACGCAGTATTTT

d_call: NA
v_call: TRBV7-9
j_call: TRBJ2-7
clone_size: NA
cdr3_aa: CASSPKRSYEQYF
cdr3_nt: TGTGCCAGCAGCCCTAAACGATCCTACGAGCAGTACTTC

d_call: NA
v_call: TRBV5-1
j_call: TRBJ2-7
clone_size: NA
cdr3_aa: CASSLVGGHEQYF
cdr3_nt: TGCGCCAGCAGCTTGGTTGGAGGTCACGAGCAGTACTTC

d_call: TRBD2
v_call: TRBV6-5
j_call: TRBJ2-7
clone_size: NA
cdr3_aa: CASSYQAGGSYEQYF
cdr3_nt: TGTGCCAGCAGTTACCAGGCGGGGGGTTCCTACGAGCAGTACTTC

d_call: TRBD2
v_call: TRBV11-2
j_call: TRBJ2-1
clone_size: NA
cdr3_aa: CASSPARTSVNEQFF
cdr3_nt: TGTGCCAGCAGCCCGGCACGGACTAGCGTAAATGAGCAGTTCTTC

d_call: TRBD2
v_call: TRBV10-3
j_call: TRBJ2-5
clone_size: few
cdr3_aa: CATLLPGGGETQYF
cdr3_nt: TGTGCCACCCTGCTCCCCGGGGGAGGGGAGACCCAGTACTTC

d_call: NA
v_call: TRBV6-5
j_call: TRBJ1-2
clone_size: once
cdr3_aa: CASSYRDTNYGYTF
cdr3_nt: TGTGCCAGCAGTTACCGTGACACTAACTATGGCTACACCTTC

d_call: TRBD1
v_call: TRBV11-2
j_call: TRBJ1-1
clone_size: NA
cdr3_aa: CASSVTGARDTEAFF
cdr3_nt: TGTGCCAGCAGCGTTACAGGGGCCCGGGACACTGAAGCTTTCTTT

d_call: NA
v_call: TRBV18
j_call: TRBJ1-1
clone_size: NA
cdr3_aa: CASSLSDSHTEAFF
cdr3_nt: TGTGCCAGCTCACTCTCGGACTCACACACTGAAGCTTTCTTT

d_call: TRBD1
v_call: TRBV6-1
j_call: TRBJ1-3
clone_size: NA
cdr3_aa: CASSERTGGLYTIYF
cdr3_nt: TGTGCCAGCAGTGAAAGGACAGGGGGCCTATACACCATATATTTT

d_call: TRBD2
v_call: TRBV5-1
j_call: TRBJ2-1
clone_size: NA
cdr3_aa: CASSLAGLAGANEQFF
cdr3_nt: TGCGCCAGCAGCTTGGCCGGACTAGCGGGAGCTAATGAGCAGTTCTTC

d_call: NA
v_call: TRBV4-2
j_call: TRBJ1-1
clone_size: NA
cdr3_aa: CASSQEWAGSVDTEAFF
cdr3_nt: TGTGCCAGCAGCCAGGAGTGGGCAGGGTCAGTAGACACTGAAGCTTTCTTT

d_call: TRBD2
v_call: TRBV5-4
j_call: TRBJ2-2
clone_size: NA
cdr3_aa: CASSGPGLAGTNTGELFF
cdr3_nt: TGTGCCAGCAGCGGACCGGGACTAGCGGGAACGAACACCGGGGAGCTGTTTTTT

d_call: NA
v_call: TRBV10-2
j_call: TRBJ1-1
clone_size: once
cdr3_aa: CASSESAGHQNTEAFF
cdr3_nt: TGCGCCAGCAGTGAGTCGGCGGGACATCAGAACACTGAAGCTTTCTTT

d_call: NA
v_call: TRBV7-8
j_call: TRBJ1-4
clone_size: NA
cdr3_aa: CASREFSGTTNEKLFF
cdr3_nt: TGTGCCAGCAGAGAATTTAGTGGAACAACTAATGAAAAACTGTTTTTT

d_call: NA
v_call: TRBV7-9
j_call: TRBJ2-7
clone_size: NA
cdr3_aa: CASSLERTDEQYF
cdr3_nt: TGTGCCAGCAGCTTAGAGAGAACGGACGAGCAGTACTTC

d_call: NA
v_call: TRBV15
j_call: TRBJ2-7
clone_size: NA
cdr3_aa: CATSRDRLGLLSSYEQYF
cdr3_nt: TGTGCCACCAGCAGAGATCGTCTCGGGCTGTTGAGCTCCTACGAGCAGTACTTC

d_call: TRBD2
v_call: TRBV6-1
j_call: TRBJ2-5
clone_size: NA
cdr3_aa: CASSEGTTSVETQYF
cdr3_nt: TGTGCCAGCAGTGAGGGGACTACTTCTGTGGAGACCCAGTACTTC

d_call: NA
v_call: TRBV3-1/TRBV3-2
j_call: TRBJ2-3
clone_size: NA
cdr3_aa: CASSQAGDTDTQYF
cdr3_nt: TGTGCCAGCAGCCAAGCGGGGGACACAGATACGCAGTATTTT

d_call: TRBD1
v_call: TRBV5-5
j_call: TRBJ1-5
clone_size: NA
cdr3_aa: CASSPTGGESGGYQPQHF
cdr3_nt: TGTGCCAGCAGCCCTACAGGGGGGGAGAGTGGAGGTTATCAGCCCCAGCATTTT

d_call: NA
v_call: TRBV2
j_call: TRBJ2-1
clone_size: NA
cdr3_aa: CASLLQRGNEQFF
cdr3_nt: TGTGCCAGCTTGCTCCAACGGGGTAATGAGCAGTTCTTC

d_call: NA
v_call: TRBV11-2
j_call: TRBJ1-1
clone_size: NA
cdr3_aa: CASSTPGRTEAFF
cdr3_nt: TGTGCCAGCAGCACTCCGGGACGCACTGAAGCTTTCTTT

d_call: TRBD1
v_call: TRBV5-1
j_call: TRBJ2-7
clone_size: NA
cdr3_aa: CASRPGQGADEQYF
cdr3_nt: TGCGCCAGCAGGCCGGGACAGGGGGCCGACGAGCAGTACTTC

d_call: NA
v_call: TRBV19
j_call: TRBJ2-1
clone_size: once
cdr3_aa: CASSISANEQFF
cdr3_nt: TGTGCCAGTAGTATCTCGGCCAATGAGCAGTTCTTC

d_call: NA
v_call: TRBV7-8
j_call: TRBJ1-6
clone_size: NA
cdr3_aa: CASSLTTAMSSYNSPLHF
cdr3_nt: TGTGCCAGCAGCTTAACAACAGCGATGAGCTCCTATAATTCACCCCTCCACTTT

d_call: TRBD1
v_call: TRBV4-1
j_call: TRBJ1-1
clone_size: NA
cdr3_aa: CASSHDRGRWTEAFF
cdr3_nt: TGCGCCAGCAGCCACGACAGGGGCCGGTGGACTGAAGCTTTCTTT

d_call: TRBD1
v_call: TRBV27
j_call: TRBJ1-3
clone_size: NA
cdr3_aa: CASSPGQGSFPGNTIYF
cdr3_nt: TGTGCCAGCAGTCCCGGACAGGGATCTTTCCCTGGAAACACCATATATTTT

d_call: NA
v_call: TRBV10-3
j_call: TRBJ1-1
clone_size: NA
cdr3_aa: CAIRGVLNTEAFF
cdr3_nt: TGTGCCATCAGAGGGGTTTTGAACACTGAAGCTTTCTTT

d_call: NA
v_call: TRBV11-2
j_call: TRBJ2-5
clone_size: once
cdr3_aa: CASSFEEETQYF
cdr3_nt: TGTGCCAGCAGCTTTGAGGAGGAGACCCAGTACTTC

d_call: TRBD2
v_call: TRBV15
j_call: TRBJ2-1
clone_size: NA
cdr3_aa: CATSREVGLAGVNEQFF
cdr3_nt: TGTGCCACCAGCAGAGAAGTAGGACTAGCGGGAGTTAATGAGCAGTTCTTC

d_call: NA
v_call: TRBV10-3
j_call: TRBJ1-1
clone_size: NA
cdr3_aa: CAISEAPDTEAFF
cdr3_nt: TGTGCCATCAGTGAGGCCCCGGACACTGAAGCTTTCTTT

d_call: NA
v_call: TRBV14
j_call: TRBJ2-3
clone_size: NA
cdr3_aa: CASSQGTTDTQYF
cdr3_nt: TGTGCCAGCAGCCAAGGGACCACAGATACGCAGTATTTT

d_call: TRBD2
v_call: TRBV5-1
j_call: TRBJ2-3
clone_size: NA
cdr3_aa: CASSLLAGYTDTQYF
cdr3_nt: TGCGCCAGCAGCCTACTAGCGGGATACACAGATACGCAGTATTTT

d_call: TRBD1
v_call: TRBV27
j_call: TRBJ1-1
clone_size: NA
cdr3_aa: CASSSLGQGRTEAFF
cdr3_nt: TGTGCCAGCAGTTCATTGGGACAGGGGCGGACTGAAGCTTTCTTT

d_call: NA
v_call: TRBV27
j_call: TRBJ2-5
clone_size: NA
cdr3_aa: CASSPPSRGRETQYF
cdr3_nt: TGTGCCAGCAGTCCCCCCTCCAGGGGACGGGAGACCCAGTACTTC

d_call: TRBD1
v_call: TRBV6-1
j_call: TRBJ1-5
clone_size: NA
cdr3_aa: CASSEVVDRKYSNQPQHF
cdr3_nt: TGTGCCAGCAGTGAAGTGGTGGACAGGAAGTATAGCAATCAGCCCCAGCATTTT

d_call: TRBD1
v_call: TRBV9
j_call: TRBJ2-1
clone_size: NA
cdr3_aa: CASSRTGANYNEQFF
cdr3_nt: TGTGCCAGCAGCAGGACAGGGGCAAACTACAATGAGCAGTTCTTC

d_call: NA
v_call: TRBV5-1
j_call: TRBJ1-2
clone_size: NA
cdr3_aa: CASSSGDTRSYGYTF
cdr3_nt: TGCGCCAGCAGCTCAGGAGACACCCGTAGCTATGGCTACACCTTC

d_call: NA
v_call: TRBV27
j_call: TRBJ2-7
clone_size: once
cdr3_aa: CASTPIGGLYEQYF
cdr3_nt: TGTGCCAGCACCCCTATTGGGGGCCTTTACGAGCAGTACTTC

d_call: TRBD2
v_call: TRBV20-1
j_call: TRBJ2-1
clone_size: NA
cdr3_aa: CSASKRGGLGSYNEQFF
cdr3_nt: TGCAGTGCTAGTAAGCGGGGGGGCCTGGGCTCCTACAATGAGCAGTTCTTC

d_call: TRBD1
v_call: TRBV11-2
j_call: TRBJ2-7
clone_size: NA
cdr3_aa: CASSQGTADRYEQYF
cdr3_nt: TGTGCCAGCAGCCAGGGGACAGCGGACCGGTACGAGCAGTACTTC

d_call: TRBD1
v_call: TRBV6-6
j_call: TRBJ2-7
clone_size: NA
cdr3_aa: CASRGRDRGDEQYF
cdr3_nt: TGTGCCAGCAGGGGGAGGGACAGGGGCGACGAGCAGTACTTC

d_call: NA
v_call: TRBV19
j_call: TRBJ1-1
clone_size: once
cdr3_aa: CASSIGKGRTEAFF
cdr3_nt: TGTGCCAGTAGTATCGGAAAGGGAAGGACTGAAGCTTTCTTT

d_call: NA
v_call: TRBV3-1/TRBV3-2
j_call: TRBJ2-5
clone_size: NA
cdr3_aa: CASSLLAEETQYF
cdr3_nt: TGTGCCAGCAGTCTACTCGCCGAAGAGACCCAGTACTTC

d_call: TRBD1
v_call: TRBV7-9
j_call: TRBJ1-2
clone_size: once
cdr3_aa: CASSLRTGDGYTF
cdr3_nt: TGTGCCAGCAGCTTGCGGACAGGAGACGGCTACACCTTC

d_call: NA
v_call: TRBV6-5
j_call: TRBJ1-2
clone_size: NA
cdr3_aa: CASSYVRSSGYTF
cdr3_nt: TGTGCCAGCAGTTACGTCAGGAGTTCGGGCTACACCTTC

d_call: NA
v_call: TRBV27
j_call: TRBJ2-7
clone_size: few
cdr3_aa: CASRAPGSYEQYF
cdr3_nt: TGTGCCAGCAGAGCGCCAGGGTCCTACGAGCAGTACTTC

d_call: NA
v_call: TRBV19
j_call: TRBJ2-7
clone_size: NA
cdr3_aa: CASKGRLDPYEQYF
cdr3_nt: TGTGCCAGTAAAGGTCGGCTGGACCCCTACGAGCAGTACTTC

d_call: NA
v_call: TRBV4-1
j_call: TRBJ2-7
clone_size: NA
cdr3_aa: CASSQGEHYEQYF
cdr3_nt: TGCGCCAGCAGCCAAGGGGAGCACTACGAGCAGTACTTC

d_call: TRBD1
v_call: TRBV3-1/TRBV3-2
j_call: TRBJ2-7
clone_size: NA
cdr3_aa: CASSQTGGSYEQYF
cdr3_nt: TGTGCCAGCAGCCAAACAGGGGGCTCCTACGAGCAGTACTTC

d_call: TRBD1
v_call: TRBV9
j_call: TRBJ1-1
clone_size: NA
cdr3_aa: CASSVDRGSYTEAFF
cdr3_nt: TGTGCCAGCAGCGTGGACAGGGGGTCTTACACTGAAGCTTTCTTT